A single sample is the source of the 13 T cell receptor beta chains below, sequenced in a study of CD8 T cells in Susac syndrome (dated by TCRdb to about 2019). The library was generated by the immunoSEQ multiplex PCR assay. RNA was extracted with the RNeasy kit and about 0.5 to 1 ug was reverse transcribed using random hexamers. TCRdb trimmed the raw reads at Q25, called clones with MiXCR and kept productive beta chains. Entries are consolidated by CDR3 protein sequence, retaining the most common genes and DNA. The sample table holds around 270,000 distinct CDR3 sequences, of which approximately 89% were seen once. The ten largest clones add up to 0.18% of the sample. Sequenced input: CD8+ T cells from PBMCs. The receptors were gathered from a human donor with multiple sclerosis.

The chain recombines TRBV10-3 with TRBJ2-7; 10 positions agree with TRBD2. The CDR3 covers 16 residues. V shed 2 bases and J 0 bases; nucleotides not matched to a gene: 4. Germline lookup yields CDR1 ENHRY and CDR2 SYGVKD. CDR3 sequence reads: CAISELAGVSSYEQYF. The DNA of the CDR3 is TGTGCCATCAGTGAGCTAGCGGGAGTGTCCTCCTACGAGCAGTACTTC.

About this clonotype itself: At one end, the junction sequence differs from germline, possibly due to a read error. The CDR3 region has the DNA TGTGCCAGCAGCTTGGGGACTAGCTCGGCACCGCGGATCTTC. Residues: CASSLGTSSAPRIF. The chain couples TRBV5-5 to TRBJ2-1; 8 nucleotides align to TRBD2. This CDR3 contains 14 residues. Germline CDR1 SGHKS, CDR2 YYEKEE (reference sequence).

This chain uses TRBV19 with TRBJ2-5; TRBD1 matches 9 bases. Germline lookup yields CDR1 LNHDA and CDR2 SQIVND (reference sequence). The trim removed 6 bases at V and 2 bases at J, leaving 10 bases unmatched. The CDR3 sequence is 16 residues long. The CDR3 bases are TGTGCCAGTAGCCTAGGGGACAGGGCATATCAAGAGACCCAGTACTTC. Encoded protein: CASSLGDRAYQETQYF.

This clonotype appeared once. The V and J genes are TRBV5-4 and TRBJ2-7; D gene ambiguous. Trimming shortened V by 2 bases and J by 2 bases, and 8 bases separated the two germline ends. CDR3 length equals 13 residues. From germline, CDR1 is SGHNT and CDR2 YYREEE (reference sequence). CDR3: CASSFAPTYEQYF. The CDR3 bases are TGTGCCAGCAGCTTCGCACCCACCTACGAGCAGTACTTC.

V is TRBV28 and J is TRBJ2-3; 8 bases are shared with TRBD1. The V segment lost 3 bases and the J segment 0 bases; nucleotides outside the gene matches: 14. Germline lookup yields CDR1 MDHEN and CDR2 SYDVKM. The CDR3 spans 19 residues. The CDR3 region has the DNA TGTGCCAGCAGTTTTGCGGGGACAGGCCCCGAATCTAGCACAGATACGCAGTATTTT. Translating gives CASSFAGTGPESSTDTQYF.

The chain is built from TRBV30 and TRBJ2-7; TRBD1 or TRBD2 may be the D gene (5 bases each). Germline CDR1 reads GTSNPN; CDR2 reads SVGIG (reference sequence). Trimming removed 2 bases at V and 5 bases at J, with 13 bases between. The CDR3 loop spans 13 amino acids. For the CDR3, the DNA is TGTGCCTGGAGTTCTTGGGGGATCGACGAGCAGTACTTC. This gives the protein CAWSSWGIDEQYF.

This rearrangement joins TRBV9 to TRBJ2-1, with 14 bases that match TRBD2. The V gene end was trimmed by 3 bases and the J gene end by 13 bases; junction bases not matched to a gene: 12. The CDR3 spans 16 residues. Germline assignment: CDR1 SGDLS and CDR2 YYNGEE. The CDR3 region is CASSASFGTSGGLQFF. The CDR3 DNA reads TGTGCCAGCAGCGCGTCCTTTGGGACTAGCGGGGGCCTTCAGTTCTTC.

This clonotype occurred once. This chain uses TRBV28 with TRBJ2-4; D is unresolved. The germline V gene encodes CDR1 MDHEN and CDR2 SYDVKM. Trimming cost V 3 bases and J 1 base, with 10 bases left between them. The CDR3 totals 15 residues. CDR3 coding DNA: TGTGCCAGCAGTTTCCCAAAGCAGGCCAAAAACATTCAGTACTTC. Amino acid sequence: CASSFPKQAKNIQYF.

The chain uses TRBV7-2 and TRBJ2-3; D is ambiguous. V lost 1 base to trimming and J lost 2 bases, with 22 bases between them. This CDR3 region has 19 residues. CDR1 is SGHTA, CDR2 FQGNSA, per germline. The CDR3 here is CASSLDPLTSFPPTDTQYF. The CDR3 nucleotides read TGTGCCAGCAGCTTAGACCCACTGACAAGTTTCCCTCCCACAGATACGCAGTATTTT.

The chain uses TRBV28 and TRBJ1-5, with D possibly TRBD1 on 6 matching bases. CDR3 length equals 14 residues. V was clipped by 5 bases and J by 2 bases, with 10 bases between them. From germline, CDR1 is MDHEN and CDR2 SYDVKM. In DNA form, the CDR3 reads TGTGCCAGCAGTAACAGGGTTGGCAATCAGCCCCAGCATTTT. This encodes CASSNRVGNQPQHF.

V usage is TRBV13 and J usage is TRBJ1-2; no clear D. The V and J ends lost 0 bases and 3 bases respectively, with 11 bases between them. The CDR3 is 15 amino acids. CDR1 PRHDT and CDR2 FYEKMQ come from the germline V gene (reference sequence). DNA for the CDR3: TGTGCCAGCAGCTTAGGGGCTTCCCAACACTATGGCTACACCTTC. Its translation: CASSLGASQHYGYTF.

In its sample, this clonotype was seen a few times. The chain recombines TRBV6-2 or TRBV6-3 with TRBJ2-2; 7 nucleotides line up with TRBD2. Germline V gene sequence: CDR1 MNHEY, CDR2 SVGEGT. V trimming: 2 bases; J trimming: 3 bases; junction bases outside the gene matches: 6. The CDR3 is 16 residues long. The chain's CDR3 is CASSYPAGDDTGELFF. The CDR3 bases are TGTGCCAGCAGTTACCCGGCGGGGGATGACACCGGGGAGCTGTTTTTT.

This sequence joins TRBV6-5 and TRBJ1-1; D gene unclear. V lost 10 bases, J lost 7 bases, and 25 bases lay in between. The CDR3 is made up of 15 amino acids. Germline CDR1 reads MNHEY; CDR2 reads SVGAGI. In nucleotides, the CDR3 is TGTGCCACCAATTATTTTAGGACGCCGGTCAGTGAAGCTTTCTTT. Translated: CATNYFRTPVSEAFF.